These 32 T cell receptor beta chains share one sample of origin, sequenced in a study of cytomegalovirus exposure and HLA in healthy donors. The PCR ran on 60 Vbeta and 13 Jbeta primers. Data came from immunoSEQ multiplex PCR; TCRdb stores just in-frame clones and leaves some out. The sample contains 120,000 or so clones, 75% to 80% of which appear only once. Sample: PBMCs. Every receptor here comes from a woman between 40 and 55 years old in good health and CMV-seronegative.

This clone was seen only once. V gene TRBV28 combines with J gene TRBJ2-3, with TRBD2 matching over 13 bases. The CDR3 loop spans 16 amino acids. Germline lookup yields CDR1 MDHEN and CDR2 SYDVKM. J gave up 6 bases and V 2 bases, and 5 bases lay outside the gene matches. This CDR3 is CASSLPGLAGSDTQYF. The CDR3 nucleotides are TGTGCCAGCAGTTTACCGGGACTAGCGGGATCTGATACGCAGTATTTT.

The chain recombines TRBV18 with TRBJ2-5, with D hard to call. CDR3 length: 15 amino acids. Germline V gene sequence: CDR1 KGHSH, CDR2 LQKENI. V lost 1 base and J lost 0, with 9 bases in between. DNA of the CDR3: TGTGCCAGCTCACCACAGCGCTCGCACCAAGAGACCCAGTACTTC. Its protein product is CASSPQRSHQETQYF.

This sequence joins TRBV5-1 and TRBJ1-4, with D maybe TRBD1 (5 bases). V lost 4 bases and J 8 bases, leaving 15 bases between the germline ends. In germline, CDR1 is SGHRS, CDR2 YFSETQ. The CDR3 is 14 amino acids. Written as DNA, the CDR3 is TGCGCCAGCAGCCCGGGGAGGGGATGGGAAAAACTGTTTTTT. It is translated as CASSPGRGWEKLFF.

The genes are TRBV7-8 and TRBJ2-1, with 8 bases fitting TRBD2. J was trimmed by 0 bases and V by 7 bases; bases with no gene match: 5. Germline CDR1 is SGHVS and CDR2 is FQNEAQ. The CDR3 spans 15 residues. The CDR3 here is CASTSTSGSYNEQFF. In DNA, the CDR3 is TGTGCCAGCACGTCCACTAGCGGCTCCTACAATGAGCAGTTCTTC.

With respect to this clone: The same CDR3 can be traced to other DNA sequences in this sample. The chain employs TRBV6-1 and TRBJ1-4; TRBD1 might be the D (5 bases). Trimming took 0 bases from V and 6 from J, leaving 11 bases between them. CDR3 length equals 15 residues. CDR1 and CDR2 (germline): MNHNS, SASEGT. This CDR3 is CASSEAGQGDEKLFF. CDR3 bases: TGTGCCAGCAGTGAAGCGGGGCAAGGGGATGAAAAACTGTTTTTT.

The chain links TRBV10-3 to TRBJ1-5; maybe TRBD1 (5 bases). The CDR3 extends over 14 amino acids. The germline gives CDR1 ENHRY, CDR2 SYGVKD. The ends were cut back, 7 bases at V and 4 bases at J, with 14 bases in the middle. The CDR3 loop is CAIKGQGSNQPQHF. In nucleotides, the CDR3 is TGTGCCATCAAAGGCCAGGGAAGTAATCAGCCCCAGCATTTT.

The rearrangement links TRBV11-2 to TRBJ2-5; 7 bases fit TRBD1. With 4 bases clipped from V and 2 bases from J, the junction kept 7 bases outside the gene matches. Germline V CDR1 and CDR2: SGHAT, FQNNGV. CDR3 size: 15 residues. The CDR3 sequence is CASSWDSSNQETQYF. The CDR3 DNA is TGTGCCAGCAGCTGGGACAGCAGTAATCAAGAGACCCAGTACTTC.

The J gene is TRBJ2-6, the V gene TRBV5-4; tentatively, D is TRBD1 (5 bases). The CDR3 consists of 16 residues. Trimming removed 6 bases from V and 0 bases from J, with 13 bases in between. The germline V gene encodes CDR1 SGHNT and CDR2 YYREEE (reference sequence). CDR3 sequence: CASNGRASSGANVLTF. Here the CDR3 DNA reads TGTGCCAGCAACGGCAGGGCGAGCTCTGGGGCCAACGTCCTGACTTTC.

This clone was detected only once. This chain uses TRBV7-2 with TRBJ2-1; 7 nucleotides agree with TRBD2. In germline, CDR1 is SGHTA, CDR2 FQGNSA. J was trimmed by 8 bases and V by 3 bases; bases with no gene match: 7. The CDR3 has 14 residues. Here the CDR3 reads CASSFPTSSDEQFF. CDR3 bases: TGTGCCAGCAGCTTCCCGACTAGCTCCGATGAGCAGTTCTTC.

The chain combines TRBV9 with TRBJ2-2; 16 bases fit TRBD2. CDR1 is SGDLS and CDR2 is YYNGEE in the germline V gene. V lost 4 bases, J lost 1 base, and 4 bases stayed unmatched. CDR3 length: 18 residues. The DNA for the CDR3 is TGTGCCAGCAGCCTGGGGACTAGCGGGAGGGTGAACACCGGGGAGCTGTTTTTT. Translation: CASSLGTSGRVNTGELFF. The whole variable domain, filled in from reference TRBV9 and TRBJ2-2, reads DSGVTQTPKHLITATGQRVTLRCSPRSGDLSVYWYQQSLDQGLQFLIQYYNGEERAKGNILERFSAQQFPDLHSELNLSSLELGDSALYFCASSLGTSGRVNTGELFFGEGSRLTVL.

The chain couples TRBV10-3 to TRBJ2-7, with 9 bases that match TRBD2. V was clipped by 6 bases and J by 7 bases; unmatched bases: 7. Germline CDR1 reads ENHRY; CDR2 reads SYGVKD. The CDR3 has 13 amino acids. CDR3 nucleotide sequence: TGTGCCATCAGAGGGTCTAGCGGGAATGAGCAGTACTTC. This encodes CAIRGSSGNEQYF.

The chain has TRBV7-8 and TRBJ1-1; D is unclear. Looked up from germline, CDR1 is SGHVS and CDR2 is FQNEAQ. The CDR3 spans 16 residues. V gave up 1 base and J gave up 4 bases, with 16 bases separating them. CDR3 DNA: TGTGCCAGCAGCTTAGTGTATGGCAGTTTAAGCACTGAAGCTTTCTTT. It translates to CASSLVYGSLSTEAFF.

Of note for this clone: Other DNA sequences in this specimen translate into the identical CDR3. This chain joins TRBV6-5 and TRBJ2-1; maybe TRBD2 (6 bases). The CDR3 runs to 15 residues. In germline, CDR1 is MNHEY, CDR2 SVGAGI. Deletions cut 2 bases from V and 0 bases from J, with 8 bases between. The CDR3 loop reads CASSYGGSSYNEQFF. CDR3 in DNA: TGTGCCAGCAGTTACGGGGGGAGCTCCTACAATGAGCAGTTCTTC.

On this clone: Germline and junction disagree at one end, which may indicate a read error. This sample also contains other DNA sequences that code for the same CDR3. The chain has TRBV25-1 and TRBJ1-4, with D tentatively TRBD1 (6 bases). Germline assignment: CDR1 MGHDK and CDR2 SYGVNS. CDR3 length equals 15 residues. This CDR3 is CASSGSGAGEEKLFF. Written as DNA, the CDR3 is TGTGCCAGCAGTGGGAGTGGTGCAGGGGAAGAAAAGCTGTTTTTT.

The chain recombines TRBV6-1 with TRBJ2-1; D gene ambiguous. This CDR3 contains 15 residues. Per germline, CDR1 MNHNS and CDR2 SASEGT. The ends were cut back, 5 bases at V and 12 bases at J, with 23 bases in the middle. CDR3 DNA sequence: TGTGCCAGCAGTAACAAGCCCCCCCGAGACACTCTGCAGTTCTTC. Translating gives CASSNKPPRDTLQFF.

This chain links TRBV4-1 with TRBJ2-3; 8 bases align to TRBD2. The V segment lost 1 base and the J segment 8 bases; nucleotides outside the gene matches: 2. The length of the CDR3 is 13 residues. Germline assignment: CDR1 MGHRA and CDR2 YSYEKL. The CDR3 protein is CASSQVAGSTQYF. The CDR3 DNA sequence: TGCGCCAGCAGCCAAGTAGCGGGGAGTACGCAGTATTTT.

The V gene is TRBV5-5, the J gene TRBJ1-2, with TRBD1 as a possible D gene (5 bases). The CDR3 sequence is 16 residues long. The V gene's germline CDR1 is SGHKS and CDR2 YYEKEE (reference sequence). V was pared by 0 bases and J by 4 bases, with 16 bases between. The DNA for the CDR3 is TGTGCCAGCAGCTTGGACCCGGGACTACGGGTCTATGGCTACACCTTC. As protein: CASSLDPGLRVYGYTF. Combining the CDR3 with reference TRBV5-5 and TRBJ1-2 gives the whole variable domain DAGVTQSPTHLIKTRGQQVTLRCSPISGHKSVSWYQQVLGQGPQFIFQYYEKEERGRGNFPDRFSARQFPNYSSELNVNALLLGDSALYLCASSLDPGLRVYGYTFGSGTRLTVV.

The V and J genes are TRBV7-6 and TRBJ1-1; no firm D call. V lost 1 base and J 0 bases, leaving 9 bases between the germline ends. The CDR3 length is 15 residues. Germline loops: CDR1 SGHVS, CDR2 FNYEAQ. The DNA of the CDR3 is TGTGCCAGCAGCTTAGGTTCGCCTATGAACACTGAAGCTTTCTTT. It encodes CASSLGSPMNTEAFF. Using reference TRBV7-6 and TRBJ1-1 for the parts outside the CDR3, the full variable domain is GAGVSQSPRYKVTKRGQDVALRCDPISGHVSLYWYRQALGQGPEFLTYFNYEAQQDKSGLPNDRFSAERPEGSISTLTIQRTEQRDSAMYRCASSLGSPMNTEAFFGQGTRLTVV.

For the CDR3, the DNA is TGTGCCAGCACCACGACAGGCTATGGCTACACCTTC. This codes for CASTTTGYGYTF. The rearrangement uses TRBV28 and TRBJ1-2; D might be TRBD1 (6 bases). Trimming removed 7 bases at V and 4 bases at J, with 10 bases between. Per the germline V gene, CDR1 is MDHEN and CDR2 is SYDVKM. The CDR3 totals 12 residues.

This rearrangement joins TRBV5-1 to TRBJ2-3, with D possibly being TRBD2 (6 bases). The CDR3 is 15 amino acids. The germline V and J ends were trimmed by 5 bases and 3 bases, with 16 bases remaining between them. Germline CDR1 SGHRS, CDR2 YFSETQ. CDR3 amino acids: CASRVPGSRTDTQYF. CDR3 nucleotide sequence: TGCGCCAGCAGAGTTCCCGGGAGTCGGACAGATACGCAGTATTTT.

DNA of the CDR3: TGCGCCAGCAGCCACACCAGGGACACGGCAGATACGCAGTATTTT. It codes for CASSHTRDTADTQYF. V is TRBV4-1 and J is TRBJ2-3, with D tentatively TRBD1 (6 bases). Germline CDR1 reads MGHRA; CDR2 reads YSYEKL. The CDR3 contains 15 residues. V lost 3 bases and J lost 4, with 14 bases in between.

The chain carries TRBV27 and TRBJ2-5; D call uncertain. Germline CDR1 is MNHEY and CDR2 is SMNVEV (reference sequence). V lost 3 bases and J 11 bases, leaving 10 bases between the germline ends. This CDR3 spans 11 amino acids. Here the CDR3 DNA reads TGTGCCAGCAGTTTCGCCGGTCTTCAGTACTTC. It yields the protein CASSFAGLQYF.

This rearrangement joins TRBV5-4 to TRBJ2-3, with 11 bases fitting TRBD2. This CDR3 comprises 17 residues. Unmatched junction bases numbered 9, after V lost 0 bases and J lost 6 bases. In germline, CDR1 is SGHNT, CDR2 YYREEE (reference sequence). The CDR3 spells CASSLGLAGGFSDTQYF. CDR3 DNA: TGTGCCAGCAGCTTGGGGCTAGCGGGAGGTTTTTCGGATACGCAGTATTTT.

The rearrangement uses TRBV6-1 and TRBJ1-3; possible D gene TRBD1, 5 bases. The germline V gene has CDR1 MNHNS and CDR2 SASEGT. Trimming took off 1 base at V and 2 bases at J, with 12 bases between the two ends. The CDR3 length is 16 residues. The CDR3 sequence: CASSEGGERAGNTIYF. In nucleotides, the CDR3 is TGTGCCAGCAGTGAAGGGGGGGAACGAGCTGGAAACACCATATATTTT.

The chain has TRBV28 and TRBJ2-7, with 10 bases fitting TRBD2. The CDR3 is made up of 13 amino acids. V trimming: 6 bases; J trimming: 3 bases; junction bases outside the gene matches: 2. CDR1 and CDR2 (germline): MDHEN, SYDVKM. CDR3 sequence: CASSPSGSYEQYF. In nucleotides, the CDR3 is TGTGCCAGCAGCCCTAGCGGGAGCTACGAGCAGTACTTC.

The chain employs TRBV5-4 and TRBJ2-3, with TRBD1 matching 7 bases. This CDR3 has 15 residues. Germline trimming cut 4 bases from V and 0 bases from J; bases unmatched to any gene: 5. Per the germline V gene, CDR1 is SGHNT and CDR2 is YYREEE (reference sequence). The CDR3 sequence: CASSPRTGSTDTQYF. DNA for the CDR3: TGTGCCAGCAGCCCTAGGACAGGCAGCACAGATACGCAGTATTTT.

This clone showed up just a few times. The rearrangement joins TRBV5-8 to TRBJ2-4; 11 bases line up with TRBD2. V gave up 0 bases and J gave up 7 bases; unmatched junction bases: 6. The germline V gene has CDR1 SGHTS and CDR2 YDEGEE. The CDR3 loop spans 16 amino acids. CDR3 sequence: CASSLGEASGRNIQYF. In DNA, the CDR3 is TGTGCCAGCAGCTTGGGCGAGGCTAGCGGGAGGAACATTCAGTACTTC.

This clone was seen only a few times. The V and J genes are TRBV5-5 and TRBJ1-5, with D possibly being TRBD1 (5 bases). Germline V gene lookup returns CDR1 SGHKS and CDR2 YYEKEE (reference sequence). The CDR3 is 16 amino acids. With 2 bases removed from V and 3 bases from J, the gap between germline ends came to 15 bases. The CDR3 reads CASSLIAGPLNQPQHF. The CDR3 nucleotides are TGTGCCAGCAGCTTAATAGCAGGGCCGCTCAATCAGCCCCAGCATTTT.

This CDR3 reads CASSQTSGGGETQYF. CDR3 in DNA: TGCGCCAGCAGCCAGACTAGCGGAGGGGGGGAGACCCAGTACTTC. The chain is built from TRBV4-1 and TRBJ2-5; 9 bases map to TRBD2. Germline CDR1 is MGHRA and CDR2 is YSYEKL. V gave up 3 bases and J gave up 5 bases; unmatched junction bases: 7. The CDR3 length is 15 residues.

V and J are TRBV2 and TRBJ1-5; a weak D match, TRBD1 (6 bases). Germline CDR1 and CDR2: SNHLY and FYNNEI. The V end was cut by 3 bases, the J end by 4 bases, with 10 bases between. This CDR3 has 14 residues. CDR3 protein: CASSERQENQPQHF. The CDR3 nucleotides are TGTGCCAGCAGTGAGAGACAGGAGAATCAGCCCCAGCATTTT.

The CDR3 here is CASSLISNLAKNIQYF. The CDR3 DNA is TGTGCCAGCAGCTTGATATCAAACTTAGCCAAAAACATTCAGTACTTC. The gene calls are TRBV5-6 and TRBJ2-4; unclear D gene. Trimming took off 1 base at V and 0 bases at J, with 11 bases between the two ends. Per germline, CDR1 SGHDT and CDR2 YYEEEE. The CDR3 contains 16 residues.

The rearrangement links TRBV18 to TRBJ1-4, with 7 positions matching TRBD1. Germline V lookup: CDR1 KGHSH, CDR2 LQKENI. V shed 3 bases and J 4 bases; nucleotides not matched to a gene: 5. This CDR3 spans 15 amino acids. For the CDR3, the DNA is TGTGCCAGCTCACCTCTGACAGGGATTAATGAAAAACTGTTTTTT. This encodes CASSPLTGINEKLFF. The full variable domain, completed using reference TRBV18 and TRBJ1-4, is NAGVMQNPRHLVRRRGQEARLRCSPMKGHSHVYWYRQLPEEGLKFMVYLQKENIIDESGMPKERFSAEFPKEGPSILRIQQVVRGDSAAYFCASSPLTGINEKLFFGSGTQLSVL.